These 8 T cell receptor beta chains share one sample of origin, sequenced in a study of neurological immune-mediated disorders. MiXCR was run by TCRdb on the 5' RACE reads, yielding one entry per CDR3 protein. This sample has tens of thousands of distinct CDR3 sequences, with approximately 3.8% found just once. What was sequenced was PBMCs. The receptors shown here come from a man aged 30 to 45 with multiple sclerosis.

In the case of this clonotype: A read error is possible here, since a much larger clone lies one base away. J is TRBJ1-1 and V is TRBV2, with a tentative D call TRBD1 (5 bases). CDR1 is SNHLY, CDR2 FYNNEI, per germline. The V end was cut by 4 bases, the J end by 7 bases, with 10 bases between. This CDR3 contains 12 residues. The CDR3 spells CASSVKTVEAFF. As DNA, the CDR3 is TGTGCCAGCAGTGTAAAGACAGTTGAAGCTTTCTTT. The whole variable domain, remainder taken from reference TRBV2 and TRBJ1-1, is EPEVTQTPSHQVTQMGQEVILRCVPISNHLYFYWYRQILGQKVEFLVSFYNNEISEKSEIFDDQFSVERPDGSNFTLKIRSTKLEDSAMYFCASSVKTVEAFFGQGTRLTVV.

The genes are TRBV2 and TRBJ1-5; no definite D call. Germline V gene lookup returns CDR1 SNHLY and CDR2 FYNNEI. V was clipped by 7 bases and J by 3 bases, with 19 bases between them. CDR3 length: 16 residues. CDR3 amino acids: CASINTPGNPNQPQHF. CDR3 DNA sequence: TGTGCCAGCATTAACACTCCGGGGAACCCCAATCAGCCCCAGCATTTT.

This clonotype has at least ten counts. The rearrangement joins TRBV5-1 to TRBJ1-2; D might be TRBD1 (5 bases). The CDR3 spans 14 residues. The ends were cut back, 4 bases at V and 5 bases at J, with 15 bases in the middle. CDR1 and CDR2 (germline): SGHRS, YFSETQ. The CDR3 sequence is CASSQGLDSYGYTF. The DNA of the CDR3 is TGCGCCAGCAGCCAGGGCCTCGACTCTTATGGCTACACCTTC.

This clonotype was recorded many times. The chain carries TRBV20-1 and TRBJ1-2; no clear D gene. Germline V gives CDR1 DFQATT, CDR2 SNEGSKA (reference sequence). The germline V and J ends were trimmed by 3 bases and 4 bases, with 9 bases remaining between them. This CDR3 is 12 amino acids long. Here the CDR3 DNA reads TGCAGTGCTAGCGCAGAGCTCTATGGCTACACCTTC. Protein: CSASAELYGYTF.

On this clonotype: The junction differs from germline at one of its ends, possibly a read error. This chain links TRBV10-2 with TRBJ1-6, with TRBD1 identical over 7 bases. Germline CDR1 and CDR2: WSHSY and SAAADI. This CDR3 comprises 13 residues. The CDR3 bases are TGCGCCAGCAGTACAGGGGTAAATTCACCCCTCAACTTT. Its translation is CASSTGVNSPLNF.

In its sample, this clonotype was seen many times. The chain links TRBV28 to TRBJ1-2; 10 bases align to TRBD1. Germline-derived CDR1 and CDR2 are MDHEN and SYDVKM. This CDR3 contains 16 residues. Losses at the gene ends were 5 bases for V and 2 bases for J; bases not matched to a gene: 8. The DNA for the CDR3 is TGTGCCAGCAGTCCGACCGGGACAGGGGACAACTATGGCTACACCTTC. Protein product: CASSPTGTGDNYGYTF.

This clonotype was found many times. The rearrangement uses TRBV20-1 and TRBJ2-3, with 8 bases matching TRBD2. J lost 5 bases, V lost 1 base, and 2 bases had no gene match. The CDR3 is made up of 13 amino acids. The germline V gene has CDR1 DFQATT and CDR2 SNEGSKA (reference sequence). CDR3 loop: CSARVLAGDTQYF. DNA for the CDR3: TGCAGTGCTAGAGTTCTAGCGGGAGATACGCAGTATTTT.

This clonotype was picked up many times. V usage is TRBV6-5 and J usage is TRBJ2-7; D remains unclear. V gave up 1 base and J gave up 3 bases, with 10 bases separating them. CDR1 is MNHEY, CDR2 SVGAGI, per germline. The CDR3 is 14 amino acids. CDR3 DNA: TGTGCCAGCAGTTACTTGGGGATTAACTACGAGCAGTACTTC. This translates into CASSYLGINYEQYF.